The 3 T cell receptor beta chains listed next were all sequenced from one sample in a study of PD-L1 blockade in urothelial cancer. Here immunoSEQ multiplex PCR was the method, and the copy in TCRdb shows in-frame clones only, minus some. The table lists around 130,000 clones, about 81% of them singletons. Time point in this sample: pretreatment peripheral blood. Here the sequenced sample was PBMCs, taken around atezolizumab (anti-PD-L1) treatment. The origin of the receptors is a man aged 50 or older with urothelial cancer.

The gene calls are TRBV30 and TRBJ2-5; D perhaps matches TRBD1 (5 bases). CDR1 GTSNPN and CDR2 SVGIG come from the germline V gene (reference sequence). Between the trimmed V and J ends, which lost 0 bases and 0 bases, there was a span of 8 bases. This CDR3 is 14 amino acids long. Here the CDR3 DNA reads TGTGCCTGGAGTGTGGGGCAGTACCAAGAGACCCAGTACTTC. Translated, it gives CAWSVGQYQETQYF.

The chain carries TRBV19 and TRBJ2-1; 7 bases align to TRBD2. Trimming removed 3 bases from V and 7 bases from J; junction bases left unmatched: 9. CDR3 size: 15 residues. Per the germline V gene, CDR1 is LNHDA and CDR2 is SQIVND (reference sequence). The CDR3 is CASSMGGTQRNEQFF. The DNA for the CDR3 is TGTGCCAGTAGTATGGGAGGGACCCAAAGAAATGAGCAGTTCTTC.

V is TRBV28 and J is TRBJ1-1; perhaps TRBD1 as D (6 bases). The length of the CDR3 is 20 residues. Deletions cut 5 bases from V and 4 bases from J, with 32 bases between. Per germline, CDR1 MDHEN and CDR2 SYDVKM. The CDR3 sequence is CASSLLSPPRAGGGGTEAFF. CDR3 in DNA: TGTGCCAGCAGTCTCCTGAGCCCCCCCAGAGCCGGGGGCGGGGGCACTGAAGCTTTCTTT. The variable domain in full, completed from reference TRBV28 and TRBJ1-1, reads DVKVTQSSRYLVKRTGEKVFLECVQDMDHENMFWYRQDPGLGLRLIYFSYDVKMKEKGDIPEGYSVSREKKERFSLILESASTNQTSMYLCASSLLSPPRAGGGGTEAFFGQGTRLTVV.